Given below is one T cell receptor (beta chain) in context. The authors' processing: The assay estimated nucleated cells by amplifying reference gene primers. Produced via immunoSEQ multiplex PCR; TCRdb's table is partial and in-frame only. V and J calls and clone size are those listed in that table; D and trimming were worked out from the DNA. Of 88,000 or so clones listed, 75% to 90% were seen once; the top ten hold 6.5% to 9%. The sample is drawn from a study of blood T cell repertoires in COVID-19. Overall study: Spain, Italy and the United States supplied samples that represented acute and convalescent COVID-19. The cDNA or gDNA used as material had been derived from T cells, B-cell-depleted T cells, or PBMCs.

Specimen: peripheral blood. This TCR came from a man aged 55 to 70 with acute or convalescent COVID-19.

The CDR3 nucleotides are TGTGCCAGCAGCCAGGGGGGGGGAAGCCAGCCCCAGCATTTT. Encoded protein: CASSQGGGSQPQHF. This chain connects TRBV3-1 (or the pseudogene TRBV3-2) to TRBJ1-5; weak D call: TRBD1 (5 bases). The ends were cut back, 3 bases at V and 7 bases at J, with 13 bases in the middle. CDR1 LGHDT and CDR2 YNNKEL come from the germline V gene (reference sequence). This CDR3 has 14 residues.